This T cell receptor (beta chain) was profiled in a study of Graves' ophthalmopathy and Graves' hyperthyroidism. Amplification targeted the TCR beta CDR3 regions, with RNA transcripts as the source material. The library came from an HTBI-primed first-round RT-PCR and a second-round multiplex PCR. TCRdb ran MiXCR on the multiplex PCR reads and lists one entry per CDR3 protein. This table holds about 1.2 million distinct CDR3 sequences, less than 45% found once. V trimming: 5 bases; J trimming: 3 bases; junction bases outside the gene matches: 8. Germline-derived CDR1 and CDR2 are LNHDA and SQIVND (reference sequence). The CDR3 has 15 residues. This clonotype appeared a few times.

The receptor was isolated from an adult man with Graves' hyperthyroidism. The sequenced sample consisted of peripheral blood or thyroid tissue (not recorded which). This chain connects TRBV19 to TRBJ2-7, with 9 bases identical to TRBD1. CDR3 protein: CASSLGQGPFYEQYF. CDR3 sequence (DNA): TGTGCCAGTAGTCTGGGACAGGGACCCTTCTACGAGCAGTACTTC.